This T cell receptor beta chain stems from a study of Graves' ophthalmopathy and Graves' hyperthyroidism. Study-level points and caveats: Discrimination between ophthalmopathy and stable hyperthyroidism by a 13-signature model showed about 88% sensitivity and roughly 80% specificity.

This clonotype was counted ten times or more. Its antigen is unknown. Investigators amplified TCR beta CDR3 regions from RNA transcripts. Following a first-round RT-PCR that used HTBI primers, a second-round multiplex PCR was carried out. TCRdb recomputed calls from the multiplex PCR reads with MiXCR, one row per CDR3 protein. The sample shows roughly 1.1 million distinct CDR3 sequences, less than 45% of them seen only once. V dropped 11 bases and J dropped 4 bases, with 14 bases sitting between them. This CDR3 is built from 12 residues. The germline V gene has CDR1 ENHRY and CDR2 SYGVKD. Sequenced: peripheral blood or thyroid tissue (not recorded which). This chain joins TRBV10-3 and TRBJ2-5; D is unclear. This TCR was sampled from an adult man with Graves' hyperthyroidism. This CDR3 is CAHGSGRETQYF. The CDR3, as DNA: TGTGCCCATGGGTCCGGGCGAGAGACCCAGTACTTC.